The entry below gives a single T cell receptor (beta chain) sequence along with its context. Its target is not known. Donors consisted of healthy bone marrow donors. The CDR3 is 11 amino acids. Per the germline V gene, CDR1 is SGHRS and CDR2 is YFSETQ. Trimming cost V 4 bases and J 2 bases, with 3 bases left between them. 60 Vbeta and 13 Jbeta primers were used in PCR. Sequenced by immunoSEQ multiplex PCR; TCRdb stores in-frame clones only, minus some. The table lists over 95,000 clones, about 70% of them singletons. This sample stems from a study of cytomegalovirus exposure and HLA in healthy donors. At the level of the study: Genotyping of nearly 400 donors showed that 80% to 85% belonged to the Caucasian-associated ancestry cluster. The study, taken as a whole, reports: Later analysis identified a missense DCLRE1C variant that was linked to TCR beta V- and J-gene trimming.

The chain carries TRBV5-1 and TRBJ2-5; D gene ambiguous. Sample: PBMCs. The sequence came from a human donor in good health. The CDR3 sequence is CASSQQETQYF. The DNA of the CDR3 is TGCGCCAGCAGCCAGCAAGAGACCCAGTACTTC. Variable domain in full (rest from reference TRBV5-1 and TRBJ2-5): KAGVTQTPRYLIKTRGQQVTLSCSPISGHRSVSWYQQTPGQGLQFLFEYFSETQRNKGNFPGRFSGRQFSNSRSEMNVSTLELGDSALYLCASSQQETQYFGPGTRLLVL.